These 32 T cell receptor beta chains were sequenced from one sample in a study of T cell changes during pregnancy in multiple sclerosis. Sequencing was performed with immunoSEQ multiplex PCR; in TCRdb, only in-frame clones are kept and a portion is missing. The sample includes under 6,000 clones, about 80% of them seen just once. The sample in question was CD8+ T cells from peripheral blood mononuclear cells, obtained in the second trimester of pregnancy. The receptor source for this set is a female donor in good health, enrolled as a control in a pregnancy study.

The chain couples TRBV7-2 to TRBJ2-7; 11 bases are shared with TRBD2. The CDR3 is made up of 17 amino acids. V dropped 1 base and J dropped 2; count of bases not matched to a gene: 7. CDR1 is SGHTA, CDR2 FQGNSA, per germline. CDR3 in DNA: TGTGCCAGCAGCTTAGACGCTAGCGGGGGGCACCCCTACGAGCAGTACTTC. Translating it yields CASSLDASGGHPYEQYF.

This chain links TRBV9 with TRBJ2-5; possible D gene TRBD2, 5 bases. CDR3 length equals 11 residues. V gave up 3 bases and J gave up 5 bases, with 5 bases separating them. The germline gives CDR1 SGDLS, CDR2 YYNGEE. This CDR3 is CASSGGETQYF. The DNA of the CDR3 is TGTGCCAGCAGCGGAGGGGAGACCCAGTACTTC.

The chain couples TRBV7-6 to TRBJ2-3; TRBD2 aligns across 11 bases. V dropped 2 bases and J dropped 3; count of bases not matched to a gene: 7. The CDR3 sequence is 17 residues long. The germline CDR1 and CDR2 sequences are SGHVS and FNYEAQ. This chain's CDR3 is CASSLRLAGGRTDTQYF. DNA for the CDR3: TGTGCCAGCAGCTTAAGGCTAGCGGGGGGCAGGACAGATACGCAGTATTTT.

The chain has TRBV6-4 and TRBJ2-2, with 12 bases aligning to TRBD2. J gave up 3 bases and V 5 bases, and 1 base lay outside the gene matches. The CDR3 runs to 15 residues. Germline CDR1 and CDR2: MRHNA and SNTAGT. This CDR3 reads CASSWTSGDTGELFF. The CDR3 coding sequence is TGTGCCAGCAGTTGGACTAGCGGGGACACCGGGGAGCTGTTTTTT.

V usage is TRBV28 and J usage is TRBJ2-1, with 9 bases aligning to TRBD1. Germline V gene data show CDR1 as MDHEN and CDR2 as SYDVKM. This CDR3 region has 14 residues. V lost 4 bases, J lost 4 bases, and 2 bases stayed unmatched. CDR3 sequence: CASSSGQGYNEQFF. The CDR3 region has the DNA TGTGCCAGCAGTTCGGGACAGGGATACAATGAGCAGTTCTTC.

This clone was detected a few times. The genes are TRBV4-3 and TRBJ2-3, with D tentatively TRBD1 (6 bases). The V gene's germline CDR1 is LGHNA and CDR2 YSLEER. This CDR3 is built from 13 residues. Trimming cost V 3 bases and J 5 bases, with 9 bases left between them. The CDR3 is CASSQPGVDTQYF. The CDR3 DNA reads TGCGCCAGCAGCCAGCCAGGGGTAGATACGCAGTATTTT.

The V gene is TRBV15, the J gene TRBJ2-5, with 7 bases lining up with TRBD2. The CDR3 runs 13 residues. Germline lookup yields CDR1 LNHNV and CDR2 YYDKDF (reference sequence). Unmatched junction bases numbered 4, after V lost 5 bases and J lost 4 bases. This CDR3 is CATSARGVETQYF. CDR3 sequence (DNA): TGTGCCACCAGCGCTCGGGGGGTAGAGACCCAGTACTTC.

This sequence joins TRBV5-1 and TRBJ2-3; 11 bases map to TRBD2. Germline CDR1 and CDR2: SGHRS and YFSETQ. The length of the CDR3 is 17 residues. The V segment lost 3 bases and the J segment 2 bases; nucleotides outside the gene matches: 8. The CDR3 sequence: CASSSPGTSGFTDTQYF. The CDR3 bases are TGCGCCAGCAGCTCACCCGGGACTAGCGGATTCACAGATACGCAGTATTTT.

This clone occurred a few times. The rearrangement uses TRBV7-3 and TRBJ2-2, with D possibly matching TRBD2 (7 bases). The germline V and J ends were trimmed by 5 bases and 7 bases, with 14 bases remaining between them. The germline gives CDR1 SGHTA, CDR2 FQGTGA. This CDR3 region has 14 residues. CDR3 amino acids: CASSGGAFGGELFF. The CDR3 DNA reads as TGTGCCAGCAGCGGGGGGGCCTTTGGCGGGGAGCTGTTTTTT.

CDR3 nucleotides: TGTGCCAGCAGCGTAGGGGAGCGGACAGGAATGGGCACTGAAGCTTTCTTT. It yields the protein CASSVGERTGMGTEAFF. The chain is built from TRBV9 and TRBJ1-1; 7 bases fit TRBD1. In germline, CDR1 is SGDLS, CDR2 YYNGEE. The CDR3 totals 17 residues. Trimming removed 0 bases from V and 4 bases from J; junction bases left unmatched: 12. The full variable domain, completed using reference TRBV9 and TRBJ1-1, is DSGVTQTPKHLITATGQRVTLRCSPRSGDLSVYWYQQSLDQGLQFLIQYYNGEERAKGNILERFSAQQFPDLHSELNLSSLELGDSALYFCASSVGERTGMGTEAFFGQGTRLTVV.

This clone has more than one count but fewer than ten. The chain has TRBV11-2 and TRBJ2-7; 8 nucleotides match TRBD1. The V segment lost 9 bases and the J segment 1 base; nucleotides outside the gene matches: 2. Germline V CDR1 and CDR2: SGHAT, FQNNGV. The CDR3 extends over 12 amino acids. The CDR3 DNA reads TGTGCCAGGGACAGGGATTCCTACGAGCAGTACTTC. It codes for CARDRDSYEQYF.

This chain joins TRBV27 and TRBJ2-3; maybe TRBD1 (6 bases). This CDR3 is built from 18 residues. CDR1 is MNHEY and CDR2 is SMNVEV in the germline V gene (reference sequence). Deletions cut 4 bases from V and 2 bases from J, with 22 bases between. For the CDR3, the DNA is TGTGCCAGCAGTTCAACATACAGGGTAGCCACGACCACAGATACGCAGTATTTT. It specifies CASSSTYRVATTTDTQYF.

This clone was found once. The CDR3 nucleotides read TGTGCCAGCAGCATGCGGGGGAACACTGAAGCTTTCTTT. Amino acids: CASSMRGNTEAFF. The chain has TRBV21-1 and TRBJ1-1. TRBV21-1 is designated a pseudogene. The CDR3 is made up of 13 amino acids.

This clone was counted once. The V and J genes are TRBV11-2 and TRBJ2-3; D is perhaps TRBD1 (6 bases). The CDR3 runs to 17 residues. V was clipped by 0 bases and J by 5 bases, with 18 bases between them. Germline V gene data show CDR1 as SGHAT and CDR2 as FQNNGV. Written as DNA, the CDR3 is TGTGCCAGCAGCTTAGAACTGGGCAGGGGAGCCCAAGATACGCAGTATTTT. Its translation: CASSLELGRGAQDTQYF.

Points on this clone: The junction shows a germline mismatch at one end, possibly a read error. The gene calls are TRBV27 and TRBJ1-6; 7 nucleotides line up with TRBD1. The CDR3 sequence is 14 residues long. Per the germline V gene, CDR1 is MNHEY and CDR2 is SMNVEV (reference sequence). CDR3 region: CASGDSSYNSPFHF. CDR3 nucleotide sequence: TGTGCCAGCGGGGACAGCTCCTATAATTCACCCTTCCACTTT.

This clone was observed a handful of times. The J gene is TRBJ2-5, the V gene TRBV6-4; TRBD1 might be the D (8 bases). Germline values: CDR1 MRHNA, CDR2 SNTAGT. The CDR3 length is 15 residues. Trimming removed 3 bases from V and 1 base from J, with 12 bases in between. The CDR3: CASSEQGGPQETQYF. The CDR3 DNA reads TGTGCCAGCAGTGAACAGGGGGGGCCCCAAGAGACCCAGTACTTC.

CDR3 nucleotide sequence: TGTGCCAGCAGCTTGTACGGCAGGGAGGTCGACGAGCAGTACTTC. This translates into CASSLYGREVDEQYF. The chain joins TRBV5-5 to TRBJ2-7, with a weak D call TRBD2 (6 bases). Trimming took off 1 base at V and 5 bases at J, with 16 bases between the two ends. The germline V gene has CDR1 SGHKS and CDR2 YYEKEE (reference sequence). The CDR3 spans 15 residues.

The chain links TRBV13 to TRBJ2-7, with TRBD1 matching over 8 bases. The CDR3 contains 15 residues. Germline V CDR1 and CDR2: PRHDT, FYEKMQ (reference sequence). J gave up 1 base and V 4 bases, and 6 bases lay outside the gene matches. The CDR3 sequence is CASSSRTGNSYEQYF. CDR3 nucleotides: TGTGCCAGCAGCTCCCGGACAGGGAATTCCTACGAGCAGTACTTC.

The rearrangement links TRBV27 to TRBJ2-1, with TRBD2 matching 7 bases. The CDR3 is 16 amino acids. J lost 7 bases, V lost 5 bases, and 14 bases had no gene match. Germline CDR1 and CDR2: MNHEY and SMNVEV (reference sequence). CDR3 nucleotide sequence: TGTGCCAGCAGTCTCCCCCCTTGGGGGAGGGGTAATGAGCAGTTCTTC. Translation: CASSLPPWGRGNEQFF.

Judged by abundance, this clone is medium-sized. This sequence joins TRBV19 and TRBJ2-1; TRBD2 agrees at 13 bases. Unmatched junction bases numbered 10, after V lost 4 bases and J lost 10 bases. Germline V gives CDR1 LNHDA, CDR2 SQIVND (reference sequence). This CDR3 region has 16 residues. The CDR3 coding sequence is TGTGCCAGTAGTACCTCCGGGACTAGCGGGGCAGAAGAGCAGTTCTTC. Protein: CASSTSGTSGAEEQFF.

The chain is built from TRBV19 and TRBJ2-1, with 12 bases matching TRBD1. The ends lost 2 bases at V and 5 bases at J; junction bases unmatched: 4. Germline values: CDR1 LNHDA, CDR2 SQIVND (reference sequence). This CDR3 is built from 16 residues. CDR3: CASSIIRDRGHNEQFF. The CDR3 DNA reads TGTGCCAGTAGTATAATCCGGGACAGGGGGCACAATGAGCAGTTCTTC.

CDR3 amino acids: CASSLWVGETQYF. Written as DNA, the CDR3 is TGTGCCAGCAGCTTATGGGTCGGGGAGACCCAGTACTTC. This rearrangement joins TRBV11-3 to TRBJ2-5, with unresolved D. Germline CDR1 reads SGHNT; CDR2 reads YENEEA. There are 13 residues in the CDR3. V was trimmed by 2 bases and J by 5 bases, leaving 9 bases between them.

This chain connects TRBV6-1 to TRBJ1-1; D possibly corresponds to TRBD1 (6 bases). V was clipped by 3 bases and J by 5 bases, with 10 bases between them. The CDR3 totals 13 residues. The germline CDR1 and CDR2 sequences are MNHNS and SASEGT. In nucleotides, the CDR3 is TGTGCCAGCAGTGACGGGAGGGGGACTGAAGCTTTCTTT. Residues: CASSDGRGTEAFF.

The CDR3 protein is CASSISRRGNTEAFF. CDR3 DNA sequence: TGTGCCAGTAGTATAAGTCGACGGGGGAACACTGAAGCTTTCTTT. The chain combines TRBV19 with TRBJ1-1; D unresolved. V was trimmed by 2 bases and J by 1 base, leaving 11 bases between them. The CDR3 sequence is 15 residues long. Germline CDR1 LNHDA, CDR2 SQIVND (reference sequence). The full variable domain, its missing parts supplied by reference TRBV19 and TRBJ1-1, is DGGITQSPKYLFRKEGQNVTLSCEQNLNHDAMYWYRQDPGQGLRLIYYSQIVNDFQKGDIAEGYSVSREKKESFPLTVTSAQKNPTAFYLCASSISRRGNTEAFFGQGTRLTVV.

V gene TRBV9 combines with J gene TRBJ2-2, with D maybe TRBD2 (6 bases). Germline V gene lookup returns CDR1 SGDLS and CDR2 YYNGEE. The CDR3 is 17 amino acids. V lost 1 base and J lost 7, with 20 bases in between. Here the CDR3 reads CASSVRVGGGKDGELFF. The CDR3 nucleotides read TGTGCCAGCAGCGTACGCGTAGGAGGCGGGAAAGACGGGGAGCTGTTTTTT.

The DNA of the CDR3 is TGTGCCAGCAGTGGGACTAGCGGGGGCACAGATACGCAGTATTTT. This codes for CASSGTSGGTDTQYF. V is TRBV6-4 and J is TRBJ2-3; 12 nucleotides agree with TRBD2. Germline CDR1 and CDR2: MRHNA and SNTAGT. The V and J ends lost 4 bases and 1 base, in that order; junction bases with no gene match: 0. The CDR3 is 15 residues long.

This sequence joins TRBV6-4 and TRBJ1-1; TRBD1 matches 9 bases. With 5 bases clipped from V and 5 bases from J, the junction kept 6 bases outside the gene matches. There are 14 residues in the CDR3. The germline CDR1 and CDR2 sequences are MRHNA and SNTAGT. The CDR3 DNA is TGTGCCAGCAGTCCGGGACAGGGAGCAACTGAAGCTTTCTTT. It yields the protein CASSPGQGATEAFF.

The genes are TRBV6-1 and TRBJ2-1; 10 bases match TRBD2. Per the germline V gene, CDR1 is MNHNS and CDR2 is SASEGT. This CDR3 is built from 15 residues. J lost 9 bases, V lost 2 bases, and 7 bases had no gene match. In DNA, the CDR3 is TGTGCCAGCAGTGAACTAGCGGGGGCTCCGGGTGAGCAGTTCTTC. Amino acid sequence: CASSELAGAPGEQFF.

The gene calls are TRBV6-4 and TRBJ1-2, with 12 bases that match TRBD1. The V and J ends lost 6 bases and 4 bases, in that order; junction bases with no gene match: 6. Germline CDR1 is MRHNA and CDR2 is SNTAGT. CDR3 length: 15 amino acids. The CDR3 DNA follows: TGTGCCAGCAGGGCCGGGACAGGGGGCGCCTATGGCTACACCTTC. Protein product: CASRAGTGGAYGYTF.

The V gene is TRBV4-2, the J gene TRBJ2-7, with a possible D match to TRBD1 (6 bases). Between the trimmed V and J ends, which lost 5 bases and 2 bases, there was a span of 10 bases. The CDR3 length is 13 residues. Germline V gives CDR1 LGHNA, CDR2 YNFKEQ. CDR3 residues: CASSKGQTYEQYF. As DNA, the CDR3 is TGTGCCAGCAGCAAAGGACAGACCTACGAGCAGTACTTC.

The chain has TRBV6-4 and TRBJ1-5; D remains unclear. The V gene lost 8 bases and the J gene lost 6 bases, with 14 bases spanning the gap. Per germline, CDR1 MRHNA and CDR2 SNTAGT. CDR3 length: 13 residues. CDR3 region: CASSPGEGQPQHF. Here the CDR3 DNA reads TGTGCCAGCTCGCCAGGAGAGGGTCAGCCCCAGCATTTT.

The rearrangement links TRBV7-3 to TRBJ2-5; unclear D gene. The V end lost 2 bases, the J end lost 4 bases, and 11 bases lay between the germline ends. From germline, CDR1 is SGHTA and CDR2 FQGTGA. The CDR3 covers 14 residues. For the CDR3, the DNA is TGTGCCAGCAGCTTAGGAGCCGCCCGAGAGACCCAGTACTTC. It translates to CASSLGAARETQYF.